Listed below are T cell receptor beta chains from one sample, sequenced in a study of T cell repertoires in cytomegalovirus infection. TCRdb re-derived calls from the reads in MiXCR, one entry per CDR3 protein. The repertoire has about 360,000 distinct CDR3 sequences, 15% to 20% of them found once; the top ten carry 7.5% to 9.5%. Input material: PBMCs. The receptors shown here come from a human donor in good health (CMV status not recorded). Some clones in this sample may be carry-over from other donors' samples. Each CDR3 is given with its conserved first and last residue. The D gene is left open where the match is weak. Clone size is stated in some rows and not others, as once, few, many or a class when expanded.

J gene: TRBJ2-2
clone size: few
V gene: TRBV6-5
D gene: -
CDR3 DNA: TGTGCCAGCAGTTACCAGGGGGGATTGGGCACCGGGGAGCTGTTTTTT
CDR3 protein: CASSYQGGLGTGELFF

J gene: TRBJ2-7
clone size: -
V gene: TRBV20-1
D gene: TRBD1
CDR3 DNA: TGCAGTGCTAGAGCACCGGGACAGACCTACGAGCAGTACTTC
CDR3 protein: CSARAPGQTYEQYF

J gene: TRBJ2-3
clone size: -
V gene: TRBV20-1
D gene: TRBD2
CDR3 DNA: TGCAGTGCTAGGCGGCGGGGGGGGACAGATACGCAGTATTTT
CDR3 protein: CSARRRGGTDTQYF

J gene: TRBJ2-7
clone size: many
V gene: TRBV6-1
D gene: -
CDR3 DNA: TGTGCCAGCAGTGAAGACCCTCGAGTAGTTCGGCGACACCTCTACGAGCAGTACTTC
CDR3 protein: CASSEDPRVVRRHLYEQYF

J gene: TRBJ2-3
clone size: -
V gene: TRBV5-1
D gene: TRBD2
CDR3 DNA: TGCGCCAGCAGCTTGGTTTACTCGACTAGCGGGAGGTCCGCAGATACGCAGTATTTT
CDR3 protein: CASSLVYSTSGRSADTQYF

J gene: TRBJ2-3
clone size: many
V gene: TRBV6-1
D gene: -
CDR3 DNA: TGTGCCAGCAGTGATTTGGGCACAGATACGCAGTATTTT
CDR3 protein: CASSDLGTDTQYF

J gene: TRBJ1-5
clone size: many
V gene: TRBV6-1
D gene: TRBD1
CDR3 DNA: TGTGCCAGCAGACTTAGGACAGGGACCCAGCCCCAGCATTTT
CDR3 protein: CASRLRTGTQPQHF

J gene: TRBJ2-1
clone size: -
V gene: TRBV20-1
D gene: TRBD2
CDR3 DNA: TGCAGTGCTTGGACTAGCGGGAGCGGCCGCAATGAGCAGTTCTTC
CDR3 protein: CSAWTSGSGRNEQFF

J gene: TRBJ2-1
clone size: many
V gene: TRBV7-2
D gene: -
CDR3 DNA: TGTGCCAGCAGCTTAGGGCGGGGGCGGTACAATGAGCAGTTCTTC
CDR3 protein: CASSLGRGRYNEQFF

J gene: TRBJ1-6
clone size: -
V gene: TRBV12-5
D gene: -
CDR3 DNA: TGTGCTAGTGTTCGAACAGGGAATTCACCCCTCCACTTT
CDR3 protein: CASVRTGNSPLHF

J gene: TRBJ1-4
clone size: -
V gene: TRBV4-3
D gene: TRBD1
CDR3 DNA: TGCGCCAGCAGCCGAGAGGCTGGGACAGGGGGGTACAACGAAAAACTGTTTTTT
CDR3 protein: CASSREAGTGGYNEKLFF

J gene: TRBJ2-1
clone size: -
V gene: TRBV12-3/TRBV12-4
D gene: TRBD2
CDR3 DNA: TGTGCCAGCAGCTACCAGCGGGAGGGTTTCAATGAGCAGTTCTTC
CDR3 protein: CASSYQREGFNEQFF

J gene: TRBJ1-5
clone size: few
V gene: TRBV28
D gene: -
CDR3 DNA: TGTGCCAGCAGTTTTCCTATAGCTCCGGGGCAGCCCCAGCATTTT
CDR3 protein: CASSFPIAPGQPQHF

J gene: TRBJ1-2
clone size: many
V gene: TRBV7-2
D gene: -
CDR3 DNA: TGTGCCAGCAGCCGCAGGGCGGGGTATGGCTACACCTTC
CDR3 protein: CASSRRAGYGYTF

J gene: TRBJ2-2
clone size: many
V gene: TRBV12-3/TRBV12-4
D gene: -
CDR3 DNA: TGTGCCAGCAGTTCTCGACCGAACACCGGGGAGCTGTTTTTT
CDR3 protein: CASSSRPNTGELFF